The source of this T cell receptor (beta chain) is a study of T cell repertoires in cytomegalovirus infection. Study-wide background: It was the public TCR beta signatures that indicated both CMV infection and matching HLA type. General study findings and limits: Cumulative frequency of public TCR beta families picked out carriers of CMV plus the relevant HLA. CMV-specific HLA-C-restricted TCR beta clonotypes dominated the ex vivo response.

To note about this clonotype: Its antigen is undetermined.

V was pared by 8 bases and J by 3 bases, with 18 bases between. The germline gives CDR1 MNHEY, CDR2 SMNVEV (reference sequence). CDR3 length equals 15 residues. MiXCR, run by TCRdb on the reads, gives a single entry per CDR3 protein. Here the sample spans more than 150,000 distinct CDR3 sequences, roughly 27% being singletons. Sequenced input: PBMCs. The chain is built from TRBV27 and TRBJ2-3, with a tentative D call TRBD2 (7 bases). This TCR was recovered from a human donor in good health (CMV status not recorded). Some clones in this sample may be carry-over from other donors' samples. CDR3 sequence reads: CASSIAGGRTDTQYF. The CDR3 DNA follows: TGTGCCAGCTCTATAGCCGGGGGGCGAACAGATACGCAGTATTTT.